Shown below are 20 T cell receptor beta chains from a single sample sequenced in a study of cytomegalovirus exposure and HLA in healthy donors. The data were produced by immunoSEQ multiplex PCR, yet TCRdb's version contains in-frame clones alone and is incomplete. This sample has approximately 110,000 clones; about 88% occur once, and the top ten carry around 3.6%. The material sequenced was PBMCs. Receptors were obtained from a woman aged 18-30 years in good health and CMV-seropositive.

This clone was detected only a few times. This chain connects TRBV6-5 to TRBJ2-7; 7 nucleotides align to TRBD1. The CDR3 is made up of 14 amino acids. Losses at the gene ends were 6 bases for V and 2 bases for J; bases not matched to a gene: 7. Per germline, CDR1 MNHEY and CDR2 SVGAGI. The CDR3 here is CASSNKGQTYEQYF. DNA of the CDR3: TGTGCCAGCAGCAACAAGGGACAGACCTACGAGCAGTACTTC.

The V call is TRBV28, the J call TRBJ1-2; 8 nucleotides line up with TRBD1. The CDR3 has 16 residues. With 2 bases clipped from V and 6 bases from J, the junction kept 11 bases outside the gene matches. Germline CDR1 is MDHEN and CDR2 is SYDVKM. The CDR3 bases are TGTGCCAGCAGTTTACGGACAGGGAGGCCCTTTGATGGCTACACCTTC. Translation gives CASSLRTGRPFDGYTF.

The rearrangement links TRBV28 to TRBJ1-2; D is possibly TRBD1 (6 bases). This CDR3 comprises 13 residues. Germline CDR1 MDHEN, CDR2 SYDVKM. V lost 8 bases to trimming and J lost 3 bases, with 13 bases between them. The CDR3 sequence: CASRTAGYYGYTF. CDR3 nucleotide sequence: TGTGCCAGCCGGACAGCCGGCTACTATGGCTACACCTTC.

The rearrangement uses TRBV6-5 and TRBJ1-1; unclear D gene. Germline CDR1 and CDR2: MNHEY and SVGAGI. The germline V and J ends were trimmed by 2 bases and 4 bases, with 8 bases remaining between them. The CDR3 loop spans 13 amino acids. CDR3 in amino acids: CASSYRAGTEAFF. The CDR3 DNA follows: TGTGCCAGCAGTTACAGGGCGGGCACTGAAGCTTTCTTT.

This chain joins TRBV6-5 and TRBJ1-1; unclear D gene. In germline, CDR1 is MNHEY, CDR2 SVGAGI. Trimming pared 2 bases from V and 7 bases from J, leaving 14 bases between. The CDR3 is made up of 14 amino acids. CDR3 protein: CASSYESTALEAFF. In DNA, the CDR3 is TGTGCCAGCAGTTACGAGTCCACCGCCCTTGAAGCTTTCTTT.

The CDR3 loop is CASSVDARGGPHGYTF. CDR3 in DNA: TGTGCCAGCAGCGTAGACGCTAGAGGGGGCCCGCACGGCTACACCTTC. V usage is TRBV9 and J usage is TRBJ1-2; 7 nucleotides line up with TRBD1. The CDR3 contains 16 residues. Germline V CDR1 and CDR2: SGDLS, YYNGEE. The V gene end was trimmed by 0 bases and the J gene end by 8 bases; junction bases not matched to a gene: 13. The full variable domain, with the rest looked up from reference TRBV9 and TRBJ1-2, is DSGVTQTPKHLITATGQRVTLRCSPRSGDLSVYWYQQSLDQGLQFLIQYYNGEERAKGNILERFSAQQFPDLHSELNLSSLELGDSALYFCASSVDARGGPHGYTFGSGTRLTVV.

The chain uses TRBV7-6 and TRBJ1-2; TRBD1 is a possible D gene (5 bases). Per the germline V gene, CDR1 is SGHVS and CDR2 is FNYEAQ. The CDR3 sequence is 13 residues long. Trimming removed 5 bases at V and 2 bases at J, with 9 bases between. For the CDR3, the DNA is TGTGCCAGCAGCCCGACAGAGAACTATGGCTACACCTTC. Its translation is CASSPTENYGYTF.

This clone was detected only once. J is TRBJ1-1 and V is TRBV18; TRBD1 matches 7 bases. The CDR3 runs 17 residues. After removal of 3 bases from V and 1 base from J, the junction contained 11 bases not matched to a gene. The germline V gene encodes CDR1 KGHSH and CDR2 LQKENI. The chain's CDR3 is CASSPRDSSLRNTEAFF. The CDR3 DNA is TGTGCCAGCTCACCTCGGGACAGCTCTCTTAGGAACACTGAAGCTTTCTTT.

The gene calls are TRBV7-2 and TRBJ1-2; no firm D call. Trimming stripped 2 bases from V and 2 bases from J, with 6 bases between. Germline values: CDR1 SGHTA, CDR2 FQGNSA. The CDR3 has 13 amino acids. The CDR3 loop reads CASSLPGNYGYTF. The CDR3 DNA reads TGTGCCAGCAGCTTACCGGGGAACTATGGCTACACCTTC.

J is TRBJ1-1 and V is TRBV10-2, with D tentatively TRBD1 (5 bases). The germline V and J ends were trimmed by 6 bases and 7 bases, with 15 bases remaining between them. Germline V gives CDR1 WSHSY, CDR2 SAAADI. CDR3 length: 13 residues. CDR3 sequence: CASRETAPVEAFF. CDR3 DNA: TGCGCCAGCAGAGAGACAGCTCCGGTTGAAGCTTTCTTT.

The genes are TRBV19 and TRBJ2-2; 7 bases line up with TRBD1. Germline values: CDR1 LNHDA, CDR2 SQIVND (reference sequence). The CDR3 consists of 15 residues. Trimming at V came to 7 bases and at J to 0 bases, leaving 5 bases not matched to a gene. CDR3: CASTGTAANTGELFF. The CDR3 DNA reads as TGTGCCAGTACGGGGACAGCCGCGAACACCGGGGAGCTGTTTTTT.

CDR3 coding DNA: TGTGCCAGCAGCTGGGGACAGGGGCGAGCTAACTATGGCTACACCTTC. Translation: CASSWGQGRANYGYTF. The rearrangement uses TRBV5-6 and TRBJ1-2, with TRBD1 matching over 10 bases. This CDR3 has 16 amino acids. Germline loops: CDR1 SGHDT, CDR2 YYEEEE. V lost 3 bases and J lost 0; bases outside the gene matches: 5. Filled out from reference TRBV5-6 and TRBJ1-2, the complete variable domain reads DAGVTQSPTHLIKTRGQQVTLRCSPKSGHDTVSWYQQALGQGPQFIFQYYEEEERQRGNFPDRFSGHQFPNYSSELNVNALLLGDSALYLCASSWGQGRANYGYTFGSGTRLTVV.

The chain combines TRBV18 with TRBJ1-1, with a possible D match to TRBD1 (6 bases). The germline V gene has CDR1 KGHSH and CDR2 LQKENI. V lost 6 bases and J lost 0, with 8 bases in between. The CDR3 consists of 13 residues. The CDR3 sequence: CASSGQLNTEAFF. The CDR3 coding sequence is TGTGCCAGCTCCGGACAGCTGAACACTGAAGCTTTCTTT.

Only one count was recorded for this clone. V usage is TRBV2 and J usage is TRBJ2-4, with 12 bases aligning to TRBD2. CDR1 and CDR2 (germline): SNHLY, FYNNEI. This CDR3 region has 17 residues. V trimming: 2 bases; J trimming: 3 bases; junction bases outside the gene matches: 5. This chain's CDR3 is CASSESLAGGGKNIQYF. The CDR3 nucleotides read TGTGCCAGCAGTGAATCACTAGCGGGGGGTGGCAAAAACATTCAGTACTTC.

In its sample, this clone was seen a few times. The CDR3 sequence: CASSSLGRGGNQPQHF. The CDR3 bases are TGTGCCAGCAGCTCCCTAGGGAGGGGGGGCAATCAGCCCCAGCATTTT. The chain is built from TRBV7-2 and TRBJ1-5, with D maybe TRBD1 (6 bases). Trimming took 4 bases from V and 2 from J, leaving 15 bases between them. The CDR3 totals 16 residues. Germline V gene sequence: CDR1 SGHTA, CDR2 FQGNSA.

The chain is built from TRBV4-1 and TRBJ2-7; tentative D call: TRBD2 (6 bases). The CDR3 is made up of 15 amino acids. CDR1 is MGHRA and CDR2 is YSYEKL in the germline V gene. Deletions cut 1 base from V and 7 bases from J, with 17 bases between. This CDR3 is CASSQGTNQLGEQYF. In nucleotides, the CDR3 is TGCGCCAGCAGCCAAGGGACTAATCAATTGGGGGAGCAGTACTTC.

The chain recombines TRBV6-5 with TRBJ1-2; no definite D call. Per the germline V gene, CDR1 is MNHEY and CDR2 is SVGAGI. This CDR3 is 12 amino acids long. V lost 5 bases, J lost 8 bases, and 12 bases lay in between. Here the CDR3 reads CASSQTSEGYTF. In nucleotides, the CDR3 is TGTGCCAGCAGTCAAACCAGTGAAGGCTACACCTTC.

This clone was seen only a few times. The chain couples TRBV9 to TRBJ2-7, with D uncertain. The CDR3 runs 14 residues. Per germline, CDR1 SGDLS and CDR2 YYNGEE. Trimming stripped 0 bases from V and 3 bases from J, with 10 bases between. In DNA form, the CDR3 reads TGTGCCAGCAGCGTAGGACACACCAACTACGAGCAGTACTTC. This translates into CASSVGHTNYEQYF.

This rearrangement joins TRBV5-8 to TRBJ1-2, with TRBD1 identical over 7 bases. The CDR3 totals 14 residues. V gave up 0 bases and J gave up 5 bases; unmatched junction bases: 4. Germline CDR1 SGHTS, CDR2 YDEGEE. This chain's CDR3 is CASSLVGTEYGYTF. The CDR3, as DNA: TGTGCCAGCAGCTTGGTAGGGACAGAGTATGGCTACACCTTC.

V usage is TRBV27 and J usage is TRBJ1-1, with a possible D match to TRBD1 (5 bases). This CDR3 region has 13 residues. Germline CDR1 MNHEY, CDR2 SMNVEV (reference sequence). Trimming removed 5 bases from V and 5 bases from J, with 12 bases in between. The CDR3 DNA reads TGTGCCAGCAGTCCTGCAGGGCGAACTGAAGCTTTCTTT. Protein: CASSPAGRTEAFF.